The 18 T cell receptor beta chains below all came from one sample that was sequenced in a study of shared clonotypes between healthy human individuals. Here immunoSEQ multiplex PCR was the method, and the copy in TCRdb shows in-frame clones only, minus some. The table lists 1,500,000 or so clones, 98% of them singletons, with roughly 0.35% in the top ten. Input material: naive CD4+ T cells sorted from blood. Described subset: CD45RA+ positively selected. The receptors originated from a man younger than 45 in good health.

The rearrangement uses TRBV5-1 and TRBJ2-5; TRBD2 aligns across 7 bases. Germline V gene data show CDR1 as SGHRS and CDR2 as YFSETQ. Unmatched junction bases numbered 3, after V lost 0 bases and J lost 4 bases. The CDR3 runs 14 residues. The CDR3: CASSLEIAGETQYF. The DNA for the CDR3 is TGCGCCAGCAGCTTGGAAATAGCGGGAGAGACCCAGTACTTC.

V usage is TRBV27 and J usage is TRBJ1-4; the D gene is possibly TRBD1 (5 bases). The CDR3 is 16 residues long. The V gene lost 2 bases and the J gene lost 5 bases, with 15 bases spanning the gap. Germline CDR1 and CDR2: MNHEY and SMNVEV (reference sequence). CDR3 protein: CASSLGQGVGNEKLFF. CDR3 DNA sequence: TGTGCCAGCAGTTTAGGGCAAGGGGTAGGGAATGAAAAACTGTTTTTT.

V usage is TRBV9 and J usage is TRBJ2-2; perhaps TRBD2 as D (6 bases). Germline loops: CDR1 SGDLS, CDR2 YYNGEE. The CDR3 covers 16 residues. With 2 bases removed from V and 0 bases from J, the gap between germline ends came to 11 bases. The DNA of the CDR3 is TGTGCCAGCAGCGTTCGCGGGGACGCGAACACCGGGGAGCTGTTTTTT. As protein: CASSVRGDANTGELFF.

J is TRBJ2-7 and V is TRBV5-1; D is ambiguous. Looked up from germline, CDR1 is SGHRS and CDR2 is YFSETQ. V lost 0 bases, J lost 3 bases, and 10 bases lay in between. CDR3 length equals 14 residues. The chain's CDR3 is CASSLASRDYEQYF. CDR3 coding DNA: TGCGCCAGCAGCTTGGCGTCCCGAGACTACGAGCAGTACTTC. Full variable domain (outside the CDR3, taken from reference TRBV5-1 and TRBJ2-7): KAGVTQTPRYLIKTRGQQVTLSCSPISGHRSVSWYQQTPGQGLQFLFEYFSETQRNKGNFPGRFSGRQFSNSRSEMNVSTLELGDSALYLCASSLASRDYEQYFGPGTRLTVT.

The rearrangement links TRBV9 to TRBJ2-1; D gene ambiguous. The CDR3 runs to 15 residues. Per the germline V gene, CDR1 is SGDLS and CDR2 is YYNGEE. V shed 1 base and J shed 6 bases, with 14 bases lying between them. In DNA, the CDR3 is TGTGCCAGCAGCGTACAGATATTCGGTAGCAATGAGCAGTTCTTC. It translates to CASSVQIFGSNEQFF. Combining the CDR3 with reference TRBV9 and TRBJ2-1 gives the whole variable domain DSGVTQTPKHLITATGQRVTLRCSPRSGDLSVYWYQQSLDQGLQFLIQYYNGEERAKGNILERFSAQQFPDLHSELNLSSLELGDSALYFCASSVQIFGSNEQFFGPGTRLTVL.

The J gene is TRBJ2-2, the V gene TRBV4-1; no clear D gene. The CDR3 covers 15 residues. Germline CDR1 is MGHRA and CDR2 is YSYEKL. The V and J ends lost 3 bases and 0 bases respectively, with 8 bases between them. The CDR3 nucleotides are TGCGCCAGCAGCCAGTTCGGACCGAACACCGGGGAGCTGTTTTTT. It yields the protein CASSQFGPNTGELFF.

The chain employs TRBV5-1 and TRBJ2-1; 7 nucleotides line up with TRBD2. The V segment lost 3 bases and the J segment 8 bases; nucleotides outside the gene matches: 8. The CDR3 loop spans 14 amino acids. Germline lookup yields CDR1 SGHRS and CDR2 YFSETQ. This CDR3 is CASSSGLVTDEQFF. In DNA form, the CDR3 reads TGCGCCAGCAGCTCCGGACTAGTCACCGATGAGCAGTTCTTC.

The rearrangement uses TRBV5-1 and TRBJ2-7; D call uncertain. This CDR3 is built from 13 residues. CDR1 is SGHRS, CDR2 YFSETQ, per germline. Between the trimmed V and J ends, which lost 2 bases and 3 bases, there was a span of 9 bases. CDR3 in amino acids: CASSFGQNYEQYF. Here the CDR3 DNA reads TGCGCCAGCAGCTTCGGCCAGAACTACGAGCAGTACTTC.

The chain has TRBV6-6 and TRBJ1-4; 7 positions match TRBD1. This CDR3 contains 15 residues. J lost 0 bases, V lost 6 bases, and 4 bases had no gene match. The V gene's germline CDR1 is MNHNY and CDR2 SVGAGI (reference sequence). CDR3 nucleotide sequence: TGTGCCAGCAGGAGAGGACAGGCAACTAATGAAAAACTGTTTTTT. As protein: CASRRGQATNEKLFF.

In regard to this clone: The same CDR3 arises from other DNA sequences in this sample as well. This sequence joins TRBV9 and TRBJ2-7; tentative D call: TRBD1 (5 bases). Germline loops: CDR1 SGDLS, CDR2 YYNGEE. V lost 0 bases and J 3 bases, leaving 10 bases between the germline ends. This CDR3 region has 14 residues. CDR3 sequence (DNA): TGTGCCAGCAGCGTAGGTCAGGGATTCTACGAGCAGTACTTC. Protein product: CASSVGQGFYEQYF.

The rearrangement links TRBV29-1 to TRBJ2-7, with D tentatively TRBD1 (6 bases). Trimming stripped 8 bases from V and 2 bases from J, with 10 bases between. Germline values: CDR1 SQVTM, CDR2 ANQGSEA. This CDR3 has 11 amino acids. CDR3 coding DNA: TGCAGCTTCGGACAGACCTACGAGCAGTACTTC. This encodes CSFGQTYEQYF.

The chain has TRBV7-9 and TRBJ1-1; D call uncertain. The germline V gene has CDR1 SEHNR and CDR2 FQNEAQ (reference sequence). This CDR3 comprises 14 residues. V lost 3 bases and J lost 5, with 13 bases in between. The CDR3 DNA is TGTGCCAGCAGCTTGTCAGGTGCCGGGACTGAAGCTTTCTTT. As protein: CASSLSGAGTEAFF.

The V and J genes are TRBV28 and TRBJ1-5; unclear D gene. Trimming took 5 bases from V and 5 from J, leaving 10 bases between them. Germline CDR1 reads MDHEN; CDR2 reads SYDVKM. The CDR3 loop spans 13 amino acids. The CDR3 DNA sequence: TGTGCCAGCAGTCCCCCCAGCGATCAGCCCCAGCATTTT. Protein: CASSPPSDQPQHF.

This sequence joins TRBV30 and TRBJ1-2; D gene unclear. Germline loops: CDR1 GTSNPN, CDR2 SVGIG (reference sequence). The CDR3 consists of 14 residues. V was shortened by 0 bases and J by 0 bases, with 8 bases between the two germline ends. The CDR3 sequence: CAWSVQRSNYGYTF. In nucleotides, the CDR3 is TGTGCCTGGAGTGTACAGCGGTCTAACTATGGCTACACCTTC.

For this clone: The junction and the germline gene differ at one end; a read error may be behind it. This chain links TRBV7-2 with TRBJ2-3; D is unclear. Germline loops: CDR1 SGHTA, CDR2 FQGNSA. The CDR3 extends over 12 amino acids. Written as DNA, the CDR3 is TGTGCCAGCAGCCTTGCTCGGCCACTGATCTTTTTT. Protein: CASSLARPLIFF.

Concerning this clone itself: Within the sample, other DNA sequences also encode this same CDR3. The chain links TRBV13 to TRBJ2-7; D is unclear. Trimming took 0 bases from V and 7 from J, leaving 4 bases between them. CDR1 is PRHDT, CDR2 FYEKMQ, per germline (reference sequence). This CDR3 contains 11 residues. The CDR3 DNA follows: TGTGCCAGCAGCTTAGGGGGAGAGCAGTACTTC. Amino acids: CASSLGGEQYF.

The chain joins TRBV18 to TRBJ1-5, with D hard to call. V lost 2 bases and J 2 bases, leaving 13 bases between the germline ends. Germline lookup yields CDR1 KGHSH and CDR2 LQKENI. This CDR3 is 16 amino acids long. CDR3 loop: CASSPGVTFGNQPQHF. Written as DNA, the CDR3 is TGTGCCAGCTCACCAGGAGTCACCTTTGGCAATCAGCCCCAGCATTTT.

About this clone: The same CDR3 also results from other DNA sequences found in this sample. The gene calls are TRBV5-1 and TRBJ2-7; no definite D call. Trimming took 5 bases from V and 2 from J, leaving 8 bases between them. Germline loops: CDR1 SGHRS, CDR2 YFSETQ. The CDR3 runs 12 residues. In DNA, the CDR3 is TGCGCCAGCAGTTTAGCACCCTACGAGCAGTACTTC. Protein sequence: CASSLAPYEQYF.